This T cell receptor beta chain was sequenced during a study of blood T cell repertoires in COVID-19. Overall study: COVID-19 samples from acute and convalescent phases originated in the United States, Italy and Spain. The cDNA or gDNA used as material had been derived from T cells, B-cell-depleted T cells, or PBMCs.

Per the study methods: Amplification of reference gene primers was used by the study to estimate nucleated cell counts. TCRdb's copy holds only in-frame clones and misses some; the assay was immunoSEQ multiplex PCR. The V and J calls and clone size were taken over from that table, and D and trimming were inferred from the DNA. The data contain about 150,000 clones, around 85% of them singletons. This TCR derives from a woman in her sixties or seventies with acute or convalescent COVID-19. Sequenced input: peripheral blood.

The CDR3, as DNA: TGTGCCAGCAGCCTCGGACAGGGAGAGACCCAGTACTTC. The encoded protein is CASSLGQGETQYF. J is TRBJ2-5 and V is TRBV5-8; 8 bases map to TRBD1. Germline V gene sequence: CDR1 SGHTS, CDR2 YDEGEE. V lost 4 bases and J lost 4; bases outside the gene matches: 3. The CDR3 covers 13 residues.